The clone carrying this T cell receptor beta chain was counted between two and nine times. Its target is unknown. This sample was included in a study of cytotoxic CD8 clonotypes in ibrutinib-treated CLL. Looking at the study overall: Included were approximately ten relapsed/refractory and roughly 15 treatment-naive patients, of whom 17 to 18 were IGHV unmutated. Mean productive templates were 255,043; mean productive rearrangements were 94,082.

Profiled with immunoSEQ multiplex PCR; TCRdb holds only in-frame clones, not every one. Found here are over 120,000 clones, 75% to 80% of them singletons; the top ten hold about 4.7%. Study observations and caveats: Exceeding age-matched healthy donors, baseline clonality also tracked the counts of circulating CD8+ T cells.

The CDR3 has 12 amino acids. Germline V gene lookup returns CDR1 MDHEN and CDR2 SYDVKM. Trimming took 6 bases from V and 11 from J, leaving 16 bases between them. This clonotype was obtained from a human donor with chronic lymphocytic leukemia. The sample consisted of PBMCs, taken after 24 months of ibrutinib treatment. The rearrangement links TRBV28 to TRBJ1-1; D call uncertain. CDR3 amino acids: CASSRGGLGAFF. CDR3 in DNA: TGTGCCAGCAGCCGGGGAGGGCTGGGGGCTTTCTTT.